These 20 T cell receptor beta chains share one sample of origin, sequenced in a study of T cells in Graves' hyperthyroidism and ophthalmopathy. Amplification of TCR beta CDR3 regions was performed using RNA transcripts as template. HTBI primers were employed in a first-round RT-PCR of the TCR CDR3. TCRdb processed the multiplex PCR reads anew with MiXCR; each CDR3 protein has one entry. The sample lists 600,000 to 700,000 distinct CDR3 sequences, 14% to 15% occurring once. Sequencing input: blood. The receptors originated from a woman aged 40 to 50 with Graves' ophthalmopathy.

The chain is built from TRBV25-1 and TRBJ1-6; D remains unclear. Germline V gene lookup returns CDR1 MGHDK and CDR2 SYGVNS. V was pared by 2 bases and J by 14 bases, with 13 bases between. This CDR3 is built from 13 residues. The CDR3 DNA sequence: TGTGCCAGCAGTGAAGGAACCTACGGGGCCCTCCACTTT. It yields the protein CASSEGTYGALHF.

This clonotype was seen many times. The chain recombines TRBV6-5 with TRBJ2-6; 10 nucleotides match TRBD1. Unmatched junction bases numbered 2, after V lost 8 bases and J lost 1 base. Germline V gene lookup returns CDR1 MNHEY and CDR2 SVGAGI. The CDR3 runs 15 residues. In DNA form, the CDR3 reads TGTGCCAGCGAGGACAGGGGGTCTGGGGCCAACGTCCTGACTTTC. Translation gives CASEDRGSGANVLTF.

This clonotype was counted a few times. This chain joins TRBV11-2 and TRBJ2-7; TRBD2 matches at 8 bases. Germline V lookup: CDR1 SGHAT, CDR2 FQNNGV. The CDR3 covers 18 residues. V shed 5 bases, J shed 8 bases, and the junction held 23 bases outside the gene matches. As DNA, the CDR3 is TGTGCCAGCAGCCAGAGGAGAGTAGGGCGGGAGGCCCCCTTCCAGCAGTACTTC. Its translation: CASSQRRVGREAPFQQYF.

This clonotype has ten or more counts. At one of its ends the junction is not consistent with the germline gene, which may arise from a read error. This chain links TRBV12-3 or TRBV12-4 with TRBJ2-7; perhaps TRBD2 as D (6 bases). The CDR3 is 13 residues long. The CDR3 loop is CASSLGSGYEQYF. CDR3 coding DNA: TGTGCCAGCAGCTTAGGTAGCGGCTACGAGCAGTACTTC.

This clonotype was counted many times. CDR3 protein: CASSPSHSSTGYEQYF. Written as DNA, the CDR3 is TGTGCCAGCAGCCCCTCCCACTCTTCAACGGGCTACGAGCAGTACTTC. This chain links TRBV3-1 with TRBJ2-7; D ambiguous. V lost 4 bases, J lost 3 bases, and 19 bases lay in between. The germline gives CDR1 LGHDT, CDR2 YNNKEL (reference sequence). This CDR3 contains 16 residues.

This clonotype occurred many times. The V gene is TRBV2, the J gene TRBJ1-2; tentative D call: TRBD1 (5 bases). Trimming took 5 bases from V and 5 from J, leaving 6 bases between them. Germline CDR1 reads SNHLY; CDR2 reads FYNNEI. The CDR3 spans 11 residues. CDR3 in DNA: TGTGCCAGCAGTCGACAGTATGGCTACACCTTC. Encoded protein: CASSRQYGYTF.

Ten or more counts support this clonotype. The chain recombines TRBV5-1 with TRBJ2-7; possible D gene TRBD1, 6 bases. Germline-derived CDR1 and CDR2 are SGHRS and YFSETQ. Trimming pared 4 bases from V and 3 bases from J, leaving 11 bases between. CDR3 length: 13 residues. The CDR3 DNA reads as TGCGCCAGCAGCGTAGGACAGATCTACGAGCAGTACTTC. Translation gives CASSVGQIYEQYF. The full variable domain, in which reference TRBV5-1 and TRBJ2-7 provide the parts outside the CDR3, is KAGVTQTPRYLIKTRGQQVTLSCSPISGHRSVSWYQQTPGQGLQFLFEYFSETQRNKGNFPGRFSGRQFSNSRSEMNVSTLELGDSALYLCASSVGQIYEQYFGPGTRLTVT.

This clonotype was seen at least ten times. This chain joins TRBV6-5 and TRBJ2-5, with D tentatively TRBD2 (6 bases). V lost 2 bases to trimming and J lost 7 bases, with 11 bases between them. Germline-derived CDR1 and CDR2 are MNHEY and SVGAGI. This CDR3 is 13 amino acids long. The CDR3 DNA sequence: TGTGCCAGCAGTTACGTGATTAGCGGGACCCAGTACTTC. This codes for CASSYVISGTQYF.

This clonotype was detected many times. V usage is TRBV2 and J usage is TRBJ1-5; D is ambiguous. The length of the CDR3 is 13 residues. The germline V and J ends were trimmed by 6 bases and 6 bases, with 12 bases remaining between them. From germline, CDR1 is SNHLY and CDR2 FYNNEI. The CDR3 DNA reads as TGTGCCAGCAGGAAATTAGAGGGTCAGCCCCAGCATTTT. This translates into CASRKLEGQPQHF.

This clonotype was seen more than once but under ten times. The chain combines TRBV20-1 with TRBJ2-5; 14 bases line up with TRBD2. The germline gives CDR1 DFQATT, CDR2 SNEGSKA (reference sequence). The CDR3 spans 15 residues. Unmatched junction bases numbered 7, after V lost 6 bases and J lost 4 bases. CDR3 loop: CSAQTSGRASETQYF. Written as DNA, the CDR3 is TGCAGTGCCCAGACTAGCGGGAGGGCCTCAGAGACCCAGTACTTC.

This clonotype was seen repeatedly, ten times or more. J is TRBJ2-5 and V is TRBV28; D is unresolved. The CDR3 covers 13 residues. The V gene's germline CDR1 is MDHEN and CDR2 SYDVKM. Trimming stripped 3 bases from V and 7 bases from J, with 12 bases between. This CDR3 is CASSFPPWGTQYF. CDR3 coding DNA: TGTGCCAGCAGTTTCCCTCCATGGGGGACCCAGTACTTC.

In its sample, this clonotype was seen many times. This chain uses TRBV2 with TRBJ2-7; possibly TRBD1 for D (6 bases). V shed 1 base and J shed 8 bases, with 15 bases lying between them. CDR3 length: 14 residues. Looked up from germline, CDR1 is SNHLY and CDR2 is FYNNEI. CDR3 nucleotide sequence: TGTGCCAGCAGTGAAGGGACAGCCCTACTCAAGCAGTACTTC. This translates into CASSEGTALLKQYF.

The chain is built from TRBV6-2 or TRBV6-3 and TRBJ2-5; 7 bases agree with TRBD1. V was clipped by 5 bases and J by 4 bases; unmatched bases: 13. The CDR3 totals 16 residues. The germline gives CDR1 MNHEY, CDR2 SVGEGT. In DNA, the CDR3 is TGTGCCAGCAGTCACAGAACGGACAGGTTTGCAGAGACCCAGTACTTC. Translated: CASSHRTDRFAETQYF.

This clonotype was found many times. The chain employs TRBV27 and TRBJ1-1, with D possibly matching TRBD1 (5 bases). Germline V gene sequence: CDR1 MNHEY, CDR2 SMNVEV (reference sequence). CDR3 size: 13 residues. Trimming removed 10 bases at V and 1 base at J, with 13 bases between. The CDR3: CATRGGENTEAFF. DNA for the CDR3: TGTGCCACTCGCGGGGGGGAGAACACTGAAGCTTTCTTT.

This clonotype was counted a few times. The chain recombines TRBV30 with TRBJ1-2; possibly TRBD1 for D (5 bases). The V gene's germline CDR1 is GTSNPN and CDR2 SVGIG (reference sequence). Trimming pared 6 bases from V and 7 bases from J, leaving 21 bases between. The CDR3 loop spans 14 amino acids. Here the CDR3 DNA reads TGTGCCTGCCCTAGGCGGCCAGGGACGGGTGGCTACACCTTC. Translating gives CACPRRPGTGGYTF.

In its sample, this clonotype was seen many times. The chain joins TRBV29-1 to TRBJ2-7; D perhaps matches TRBD1 (6 bases). CDR1 is SQVTM, CDR2 ANQGSEA, per germline. The V end lost 7 bases, the J end lost 2 bases, and 12 bases lay between the germline ends. The length of the CDR3 is 12 residues. CDR3 in amino acids: CSAEGDTYEQYF. CDR3 coding DNA: TGCAGCGCCGAGGGGGACACCTACGAGCAGTACTTC.

This clonotype occurred many times. This chain connects TRBV20-1 to TRBJ2-2, with D perhaps matching TRBD1 (5 bases). V was cut by 2 bases and J by 2 bases, with 9 bases left in between. The CDR3 is 14 amino acids. Germline V gives CDR1 DFQATT, CDR2 SNEGSKA (reference sequence). CDR3 in amino acids: CSARRGSNTGELFF. CDR3 nucleotides: TGCAGTGCTAGAAGGGGCAGTAACACCGGGGAGCTGTTTTTT.

This clonotype was observed at least ten times. The chain joins TRBV6-2 or TRBV6-3 to TRBJ2-7, with TRBD2 identical over 9 bases. Trimming at V came to 2 bases and at J to 0 bases, leaving 11 bases not matched to a gene. Germline values: CDR1 MNHEY, CDR2 SVGEGT. This CDR3 region has 18 residues. CDR3 amino acids: CASSYRLAADDGSYEQYF. CDR3 bases: TGTGCCAGCAGTTACAGACTAGCGGCGGACGATGGCTCCTACGAGCAGTACTTC.

This clonotype was counted at least ten times. The rearrangement uses TRBV28 and TRBJ2-7; 9 bases fit TRBD2. Germline CDR1 MDHEN, CDR2 SYDVKM. The CDR3 is 16 residues long. With 6 bases clipped from V and 0 bases from J, the junction kept 9 bases outside the gene matches. CDR3 coding DNA: TGTGCCAGCAGGGCGGGAGGGCCCCCCCTCTCCTACGAGCAGTACTTC. It yields the protein CASRAGGPPLSYEQYF.

This clonotype has ten or more counts. The gene calls are TRBV10-3 and TRBJ1-5; D may be TRBD1 (6 bases). V was pared by 7 bases and J by 9 bases, with 16 bases between. The CDR3 spans 13 residues. CDR1 and CDR2 (germline): ENHRY, SYGVKD. For the CDR3, the DNA is TGTGCCATCACTGGGACACCCTCTGGGCCCCAGCATTTT. Translating it yields CAITGTPSGPQHF.